Shown below are 3 T cell receptor beta chains from a single sample sequenced in a study of identical twins. TCRdb re-analysed the 5' RACE reads in MiXCR, keeping a single row per CDR3 protein. The table shows just over 500,000 distinct CDR3 sequences, with 22% occurring only once. This sample was also put to use in a study of T cells expressing NK-cell markers.

What was sequenced was CD4+ T cells sorted from blood. These receptors all come from a woman between 18 and 30 years old in good health.

The genes are TRBV5-1 and TRBJ2-1, with D perhaps being TRBD1 or TRBD2 (5 bases each). This CDR3 comprises 16 residues. Between the trimmed V and J ends, which lost 0 bases and 10 bases, there was a span of 20 bases. Germline loops: CDR1 SGHRS, CDR2 YFSETQ. CDR3 amino acids: CASSLDPGRTYLEQFF. The CDR3 nucleotides read TGCGCCAGCAGCTTGGATCCGGGACGTACGTACTTAGAGCAGTTCTTC.

In nucleotides, the CDR3 is TGTGCCTGGAGTGGCCCGGCGGGGACATCTGGGGCCAACGTCCTGACTTTC. This codes for CAWSGPAGTSGANVLTF. The genes are TRBV30 and TRBJ2-6, with D perhaps given as TRBD1 or TRBD2 (6 bases each). Trimming pared 1 base from V and 1 base from J, leaving 14 bases between. This CDR3 spans 17 amino acids. Germline V gives CDR1 GTSNPN, CDR2 SVGIG (reference sequence).

This clonotype has just one count. This chain uses TRBV27 with TRBJ2-7, with 9 bases matching TRBD1. The germline gives CDR1 MNHEY, CDR2 SMNVEV (reference sequence). The CDR3 consists of 15 residues. V lost 7 bases and J lost 4; bases outside the gene matches: 11. This chain's CDR3 is CASKIPGQGGYEQYF. CDR3 DNA: TGTGCCAGCAAAATACCGGGACAGGGTGGGTACGAGCAGTACTTC.